Below, 30 T cell receptor beta chains from the same sample are listed, as sequenced in a study of cytomegalovirus exposure and HLA in healthy donors. Primers for the PCR totalled 60 Vbeta and 13 Jbeta. Generated by immunoSEQ multiplex PCR, the TCRdb table keeps only in-frame clones and is missing some. The sample carries some 140,000 clones, 80% recorded once. The sequenced sample was PBMCs. The receptors derive from a woman aged 40 to 50 in good health and CMV-seropositive.

This clone was seen a few times. V usage is TRBV5-8 and J usage is TRBJ2-7; D unresolved. V was shortened by 0 bases and J by 4 bases, with 2 bases between the two germline ends. CDR1 SGHTS and CDR2 YDEGEE come from the germline V gene. CDR3 size: 11 residues. The CDR3 protein is CASSLAYEQYF. In DNA, the CDR3 is TGTGCCAGCAGCTTGGCTTACGAGCAGTACTTC.

CDR3 residues: CASSLAQTGYNEQFF. The CDR3 nucleotides read TGTGCCAGCAGCTTAGCCCAGACAGGGTACAATGAGCAGTTCTTC. The gene calls are TRBV7-9 and TRBJ2-1, with 7 bases identical to TRBD1. The germline V gene encodes CDR1 SEHNR and CDR2 FQNEAQ (reference sequence). This CDR3 region has 15 residues. Trimming cost V 0 bases and J 4 bases; bases outside gene matches: 3.

The table lists this clone with a count of one. The chain carries TRBV19 and TRBJ1-5; perhaps TRBD1 as D (6 bases). Looked up from germline, CDR1 is LNHDA and CDR2 is SQIVND (reference sequence). This CDR3 has 15 amino acids. V lost 6 bases and J lost 0, with 12 bases in between. This CDR3 is CASRGGTNSNQPQHF. In DNA form, the CDR3 reads TGTGCCAGTAGGGGGGGGACAAATAGCAATCAGCCCCAGCATTTT.

V usage is TRBV28 and J usage is TRBJ1-3, with 9 bases lining up with TRBD1. Germline lookup yields CDR1 MDHEN and CDR2 SYDVKM. CDR3 length: 18 residues. V trimming: 5 bases; J trimming: 1 base; junction bases outside the gene matches: 12. The DNA of the CDR3 is TGTGCCAGCAGTCGCCCACAGGGGGCCACTCCTTCTGGAAACACCATATATTTT. It encodes CASSRPQGATPSGNTIYF.

V is TRBV5-1 and J is TRBJ2-5; TRBD1 matches 7 bases. The CDR3 is made up of 15 amino acids. V trimming: 4 bases; J trimming: 5 bases; junction bases outside the gene matches: 11. Germline lookup yields CDR1 SGHRS and CDR2 YFSETQ. The CDR3: CASSPLGQVPETQYF. CDR3 nucleotides: TGCGCCAGCAGCCCCCTCGGACAGGTCCCCGAGACCCAGTACTTC.

V usage is TRBV19 and J usage is TRBJ2-5, with D possibly matching TRBD1 (7 bases). This CDR3 contains 13 residues. The V and J ends lost 8 bases and 7 bases respectively, with 17 bases between them. Per the germline V gene, CDR1 is LNHDA and CDR2 is SQIVND (reference sequence). CDR3: CASGQEGSGTQYF. In nucleotides, the CDR3 is TGTGCCAGTGGACAGGAGGGGTCCGGGACCCAGTACTTC.

This clone was recorded only once. The chain links TRBV28 to TRBJ2-7, with 13 bases fitting TRBD2. The J segment lost 2 bases and the V segment lost 6 bases, leaving 10 bases of the junction unmatched. Per the germline V gene, CDR1 is MDHEN and CDR2 is SYDVKM. This CDR3 spans 17 amino acids. The CDR3 DNA reads TGTGCCAGCAGCGGACTAGCGGGAGTGGTGGGCACCTACGAGCAGTACTTC. The encoded protein is CASSGLAGVVGTYEQYF. Filled out from reference TRBV28 and TRBJ2-7, the complete variable domain reads DVKVTQSSRYLVKRTGEKVFLECVQDMDHENMFWYRQDPGLGLRLIYFSYDVKMKEKGDIPEGYSVSREKKERFSLILESASTNQTSMYLCASSGLAGVVGTYEQYFGPGTRLTVT.

This clone was seen a few times. The V and J genes are TRBV2 and TRBJ2-1, with 7 bases aligning to TRBD1. This CDR3 is built from 15 residues. The junction had 9 bases not matched to a gene; V was cut back by 5 bases and J by 5 bases. Germline V gives CDR1 SNHLY, CDR2 FYNNEI. Here the CDR3 DNA reads TGTGCCAGCAGTAGAATCGGGACAGAGAACAATGAGCAGTTCTTC. Amino acid sequence: CASSRIGTENNEQFF. The full variable domain, its missing parts supplied by reference TRBV2 and TRBJ2-1, is EPEVTQTPSHQVTQMGQEVILRCVPISNHLYFYWYRQILGQKVEFLVSFYNNEISEKSEIFDDQFSVERPDGSNFTLKIRSTKLEDSAMYFCASSRIGTENNEQFFGPGTRLTVL.

This clone was seen a few times. The chain couples TRBV2 to TRBJ1-4; 9 bases map to TRBD1. CDR3 length equals 13 residues. The ends lost 8 bases at V and 8 bases at J; junction bases unmatched: 6. Germline V CDR1 and CDR2: SNHLY, FYNNEI. The CDR3 DNA sequence: TGTGCCAGCGCTGGGACAGGGAGAGAAAAACTGTTTTTT. Its protein product is CASAGTGREKLFF. The variable domain in full, with the rest retrieved from reference TRBV2 and TRBJ1-4, is EPEVTQTPSHQVTQMGQEVILRCVPISNHLYFYWYRQILGQKVEFLVSFYNNEISEKSEIFDDQFSVERPDGSNFTLKIRSTKLEDSAMYFCASAGTGREKLFFGSGTQLSVL.

The chain employs TRBV7-8 and TRBJ2-1, with 15 positions matching TRBD2. This CDR3 region has 19 residues. The ends lost 5 bases at V and 7 bases at J; junction bases unmatched: 15. CDR1 SGHVS and CDR2 FQNEAQ come from the germline V gene. CDR3: CASSRTEFRTSGRGNEQFF. The CDR3 nucleotides read TGTGCCAGCAGCCGCACCGAGTTCAGGACTAGCGGGAGGGGGAATGAGCAGTTCTTC.

V usage is TRBV29-1 and J usage is TRBJ2-7; 10 bases match TRBD2. CDR1 is SQVTM, CDR2 ANQGSEA, per germline. The ends lost 3 bases at V and 2 bases at J; junction bases unmatched: 1. This CDR3 region has 13 residues. In DNA form, the CDR3 reads TGCAGCGTTGAGAGCGGGAGGGCCTACGAGCAGTACTTC. This gives the protein CSVESGRAYEQYF.

This sequence joins TRBV5-1 and TRBJ2-1, with 9 bases identical to TRBD1. The CDR3 runs 15 residues. Looked up from germline, CDR1 is SGHRS and CDR2 is YFSETQ. Trimming cost V 3 bases and J 2 bases; bases outside gene matches: 3. This CDR3 is CASSSGTGPYNEQFF. The CDR3 DNA reads TGCGCCAGCAGCTCCGGGACAGGGCCCTACAATGAGCAGTTCTTC.

The V and J genes are TRBV5-6 and TRBJ2-7; D gene uncertain. This CDR3 comprises 16 residues. The V end lost 4 bases, the J end lost 1 base, and 18 bases lay between the germline ends. Germline CDR1 SGHDT, CDR2 YYEEEE. The CDR3: CASSGARTQSSYEQYF. CDR3 DNA sequence: TGTGCCAGCAGCGGTGCTCGAACACAGTCTTCCTACGAGCAGTACTTC.

J is TRBJ1-5 and V is TRBV19; 7 bases are a match to TRBD1. Germline lookup yields CDR1 LNHDA and CDR2 SQIVND (reference sequence). This CDR3 is 14 amino acids long. V trimming: 6 bases; J trimming: 6 bases; junction bases outside the gene matches: 8. The CDR3 region has the DNA TGTGCCAGTAGGGGACTGACAGGGCTTCAGCCCCAGCATTTT. Its translation: CASRGLTGLQPQHF.

V usage is TRBV5-1 and J usage is TRBJ2-3; a possible D gene is TRBD1 (6 bases). Trimming pared 0 bases from V and 1 base from J, leaving 9 bases between. In germline, CDR1 is SGHRS, CDR2 YFSETQ. This CDR3 has 15 amino acids. This chain's CDR3 is CASSLGGPGTDTQYF. The CDR3 DNA follows: TGCGCCAGCAGCTTGGGGGGGCCCGGCACAGATACGCAGTATTTT. Supplemented by reference TRBV5-1 and TRBJ2-3, the full variable domain reads KAGVTQTPRYLIKTRGQQVTLSCSPISGHRSVSWYQQTPGQGLQFLFEYFSETQRNKGNFPGRFSGRQFSNSRSEMNVSTLELGDSALYLCASSLGGPGTDTQYFGPGTRLTVL.

This clone was counted a few times. The chain combines TRBV28 with TRBJ1-1, with D maybe TRBD1 (6 bases). CDR3 length: 15 amino acids. CDR1 is MDHEN, CDR2 SYDVKM, per germline. The germline V and J ends were trimmed by 5 bases and 4 bases, with 17 bases remaining between them. CDR3 nucleotide sequence: TGTGCCAGCAGTATGCGGGGGGGGCGAAGCACTGAAGCTTTCTTT. This sequence encodes CASSMRGGRSTEAFF.

The V call is TRBV9, the J call TRBJ2-7, with D perhaps matching TRBD2 (7 bases). The germline CDR1 and CDR2 sequences are SGDLS and YYNGEE. CDR3 length: 15 residues. V was trimmed by 4 bases and J by 2 bases, leaving 16 bases between them. CDR3 region: CASSLHGGTTYEQYF. CDR3 in DNA: TGTGCCAGCAGCCTCCACGGGGGGACAACCTACGAGCAGTACTTC. Full variable domain (outside the CDR3, taken from reference TRBV9 and TRBJ2-7): DSGVTQTPKHLITATGQRVTLRCSPRSGDLSVYWYQQSLDQGLQFLIQYYNGEERAKGNILERFSAQQFPDLHSELNLSSLELGDSALYFCASSLHGGTTYEQYFGPGTRLTVT.

This chain uses TRBV18 with TRBJ1-1; a weak D match, TRBD1 (6 bases). CDR3 length: 13 amino acids. The germline V gene has CDR1 KGHSH and CDR2 LQKENI. Trimming left V 4 bases short and J 5 bases short, with 11 bases between. CDR3 nucleotides: TGTGCCAGCTCACAAGGGGGTCGGACTGAAGCTTTCTTT. This translates into CASSQGGRTEAFF.

This clone was observed once. J is TRBJ2-1 and V is TRBV5-1, with 7 nucleotides matching TRBD1. Germline trimming cut 4 bases from V and 10 bases from J; bases unmatched to any gene: 8. The germline V gene encodes CDR1 SGHRS and CDR2 YFSETQ. The CDR3 is 13 amino acids. The CDR3 sequence is CASSKTRTGEQFF. CDR3 nucleotide sequence: TGCGCCAGCAGCAAGACAAGGACAGGAGAGCAGTTCTTC.

The chain links TRBV18 to TRBJ2-6; 7 bases match TRBD2. Germline lookup yields CDR1 KGHSH and CDR2 LQKENI. The CDR3 extends over 18 amino acids. J was trimmed by 0 bases and V by 3 bases; bases with no gene match: 8. CDR3 in amino acids: CASSPGTGGLSGANVLTF. The CDR3 nucleotides read TGTGCCAGCTCACCCGGAACGGGAGGCCTCTCTGGGGCCAACGTCCTGACTTTC. Looking up the rest from reference TRBV18 and TRBJ2-6 gives the full variable domain: NAGVMQNPRHLVRRRGQEARLRCSPMKGHSHVYWYRQLPEEGLKFMVYLQKENIIDESGMPKERFSAEFPKEGPSILRIQQVVRGDSAAYFCASSPGTGGLSGANVLTFGAGSRLTVL.

The V and J genes are TRBV18 and TRBJ2-7; TRBD2 might be the D (5 bases). The CDR3 extends over 14 amino acids. The V end was cut by 3 bases, the J end by 2 bases, with 11 bases between. CDR1 is KGHSH, CDR2 LQKENI, per germline. The CDR3: CASSPGSNAYEQYF. The CDR3 nucleotides are TGTGCCAGCTCACCGGGGAGTAACGCCTACGAGCAGTACTTC.

The chain employs TRBV6-1 and TRBJ2-7; D not resolved. V gave up 4 bases and J gave up 3 bases, with 7 bases separating them. The length of the CDR3 is 12 residues. Germline CDR1 MNHNS, CDR2 SASEGT. In nucleotides, the CDR3 is TGTGCCAGCAGTGCCTCGCGCTACGAGCAGTACTTC. This gives the protein CASSASRYEQYF.

The chain has TRBV11-3 and TRBJ1-3; a weak D match, TRBD1 (5 bases). The CDR3 covers 17 residues. V was pared by 2 bases and J by 7 bases, with 21 bases between. Germline V lookup: CDR1 SGHNT, CDR2 YENEEA. The CDR3 is CASSLRRDGVASNTIYF. The CDR3 DNA is TGTGCCAGCAGCTTAAGGAGGGACGGAGTGGCTTCGAACACCATATATTTT.

V usage is TRBV5-1 and J usage is TRBJ2-5; 11 nucleotides align to TRBD1. The CDR3 loop spans 15 amino acids. The germline gives CDR1 SGHRS, CDR2 YFSETQ. With V trimmed by 4 bases and J by 3 bases, 5 bases remained unmatched. The CDR3 bases are TGCGCCAGCAGCCTGGGACAGGGGGGGAAAGAGACCCAGTACTTC. It encodes CASSLGQGGKETQYF.

The chain has TRBV11-2 and TRBJ2-3; TRBD2 aligns across 15 bases. The CDR3 length is 18 residues. From germline, CDR1 is SGHAT and CDR2 FQNNGV. Trimming removed 5 bases from V and 3 bases from J; junction bases left unmatched: 9. CDR3 protein: CASSRSRTSGRGTDTQYF. In DNA, the CDR3 is TGTGCCAGCAGCCGCAGTCGGACTAGCGGGAGGGGTACAGATACGCAGTATTTT.

The V and J genes are TRBV4-1 and TRBJ2-7, with 9 bases fitting TRBD2. Per the germline V gene, CDR1 is MGHRA and CDR2 is YSYEKL. CDR3 size: 18 residues. V dropped 0 bases and J dropped 2; count of bases not matched to a gene: 11. The CDR3 DNA sequence: TGCGCCAGCAGCCAAGACCTAAGTCGGACTAGCGCTACCTACGAGCAGTACTTC. Its protein is CASSQDLSRTSATYEQYF.

The chain employs TRBV13 and TRBJ2-1; tentative D call: TRBD2 (5 bases). V gave up 3 bases and J gave up 0 bases, with 9 bases separating them. Germline values: CDR1 PRHDT, CDR2 FYEKMQ (reference sequence). The length of the CDR3 is 15 residues. The CDR3 DNA is TGTGCCAGCAGCTTCGGGGATCCCTCCTACAATGAGCAGTTCTTC. Amino acids: CASSFGDPSYNEQFF.

The V gene is TRBV11-2, the J gene TRBJ2-3; D is undetermined. Germline CDR1 is SGHAT and CDR2 is FQNNGV. V gave up 3 bases and J gave up 0 bases, with 10 bases separating them. The CDR3 has 15 amino acids. CDR3 sequence: CASSFGLQSTDTQYF. The CDR3 nucleotides read TGTGCCAGCAGCTTCGGCCTACAGAGCACAGATACGCAGTATTTT.

The rearrangement joins TRBV28 to TRBJ1-2; no clear D. Trimming took off 6 bases at V and 4 bases at J, with 6 bases between the two ends. The CDR3 is 11 residues long. The germline V gene has CDR1 MDHEN and CDR2 SYDVKM. The CDR3 DNA is TGTGCCAGCAGATCCCTCTATGGCTACACCTTC. Its translation: CASRSLYGYTF.

The chain recombines TRBV6-5 with TRBJ1-5, with D hard to call. The ends were cut back, 6 bases at V and 1 base at J, with 10 bases in the middle. Germline CDR1 reads MNHEY; CDR2 reads SVGAGI. This CDR3 contains 14 residues. The DNA for the CDR3 is TGTGCCAGCAGGCGAACAGAGAGCAATCAGCCCCAGCATTTT. Protein product: CASRRTESNQPQHF.